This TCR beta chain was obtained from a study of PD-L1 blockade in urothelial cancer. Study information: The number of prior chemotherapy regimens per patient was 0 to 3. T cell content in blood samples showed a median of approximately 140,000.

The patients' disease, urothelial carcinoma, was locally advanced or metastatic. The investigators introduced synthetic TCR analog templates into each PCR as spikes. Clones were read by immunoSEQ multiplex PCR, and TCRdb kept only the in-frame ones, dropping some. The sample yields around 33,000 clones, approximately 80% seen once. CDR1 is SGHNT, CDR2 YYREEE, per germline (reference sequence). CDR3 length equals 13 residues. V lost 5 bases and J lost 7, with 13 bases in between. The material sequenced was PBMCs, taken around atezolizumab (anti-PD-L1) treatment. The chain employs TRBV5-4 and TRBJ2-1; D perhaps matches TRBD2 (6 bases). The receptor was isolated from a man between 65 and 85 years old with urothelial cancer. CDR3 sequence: CASRQQTSNEQFF. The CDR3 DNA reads TGTGCCAGCAGACAGCAGACTAGTAATGAGCAGTTCTTC.